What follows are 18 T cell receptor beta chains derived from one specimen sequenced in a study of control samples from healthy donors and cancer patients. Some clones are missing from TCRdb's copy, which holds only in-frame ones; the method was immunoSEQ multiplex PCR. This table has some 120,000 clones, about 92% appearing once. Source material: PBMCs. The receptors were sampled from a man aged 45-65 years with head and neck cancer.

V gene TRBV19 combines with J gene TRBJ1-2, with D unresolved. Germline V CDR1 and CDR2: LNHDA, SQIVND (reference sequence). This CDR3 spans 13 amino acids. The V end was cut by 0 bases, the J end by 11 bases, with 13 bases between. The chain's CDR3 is CASSIDRTAEYTF. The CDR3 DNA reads TGTGCCAGTAGTATAGATCGGACTGCAGAATACACCTTC. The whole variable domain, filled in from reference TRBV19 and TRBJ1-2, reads DGGITQSPKYLFRKEGQNVTLSCEQNLNHDAMYWYRQDPGQGLRLIYYSQIVNDFQKGDIAEGYSVSREKKESFPLTVTSAQKNPTAFYLCASSIDRTAEYTFGSGTRLTVV.

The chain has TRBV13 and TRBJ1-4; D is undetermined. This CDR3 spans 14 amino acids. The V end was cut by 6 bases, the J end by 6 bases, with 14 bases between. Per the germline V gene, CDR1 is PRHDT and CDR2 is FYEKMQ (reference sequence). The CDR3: CASREQREHEKLFF. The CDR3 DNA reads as TGTGCCAGCAGGGAACAGAGGGAGCATGAAAAACTGTTTTTT.

As DNA, the CDR3 is TGTGCCAGCAGTCACTCGGGACTTATTCAAGAGACCCAGTACTTC. This gives the protein CASSHSGLIQETQYF. J is TRBJ2-5 and V is TRBV3-1 (or the pseudogene TRBV3-2), with D perhaps TRBD2 (6 bases). Trimming pared 6 bases from V and 2 bases from J, leaving 16 bases between. The length of the CDR3 is 15 residues. The germline V gene encodes CDR1 LGHDT and CDR2 YNNKEL (reference sequence).

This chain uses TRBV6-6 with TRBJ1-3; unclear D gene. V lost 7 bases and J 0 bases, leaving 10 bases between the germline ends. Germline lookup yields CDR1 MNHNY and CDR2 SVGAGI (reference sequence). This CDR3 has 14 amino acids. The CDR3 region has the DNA TGTGCCAGCACCCCATTTGCCTCTGGAAACACCATATATTTT. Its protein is CASTPFASGNTIYF.

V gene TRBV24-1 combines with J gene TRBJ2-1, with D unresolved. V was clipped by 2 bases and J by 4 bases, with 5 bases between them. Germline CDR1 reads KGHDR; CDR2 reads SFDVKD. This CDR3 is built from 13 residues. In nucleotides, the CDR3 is TGTGCCACCAGTGATTCATTATACAATGAGCAGTTCTTC. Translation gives CATSDSLYNEQFF.

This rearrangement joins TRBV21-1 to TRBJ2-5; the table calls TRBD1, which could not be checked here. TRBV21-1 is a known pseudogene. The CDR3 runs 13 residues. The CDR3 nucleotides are TGTGCCAGCACCCTCCAGGGGGCGAAGACCCAGTACTTC. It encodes CASTLQGAKTQYF.

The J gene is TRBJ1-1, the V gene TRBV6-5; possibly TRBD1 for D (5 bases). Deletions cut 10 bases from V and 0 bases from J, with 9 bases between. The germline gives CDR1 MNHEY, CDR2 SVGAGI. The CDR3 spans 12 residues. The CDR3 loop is CATLTVNTEAFF. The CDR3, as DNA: TGTGCCACCCTGACAGTGAACACTGAAGCTTTCTTT.

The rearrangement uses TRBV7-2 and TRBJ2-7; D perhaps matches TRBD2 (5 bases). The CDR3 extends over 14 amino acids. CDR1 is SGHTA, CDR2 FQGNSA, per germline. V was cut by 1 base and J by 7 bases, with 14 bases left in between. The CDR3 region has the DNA TGTGCCAGCAGCTTAGTGGGGATCCGCGGGGAGCAGTACTTC. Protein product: CASSLVGIRGEQYF.

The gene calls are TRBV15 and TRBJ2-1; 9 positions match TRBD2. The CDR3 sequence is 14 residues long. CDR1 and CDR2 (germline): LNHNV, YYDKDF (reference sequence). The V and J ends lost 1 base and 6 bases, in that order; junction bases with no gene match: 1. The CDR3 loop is CATSRGGGGNEQFF. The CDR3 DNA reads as TGTGCCACCAGCAGAGGCGGGGGGGGCAATGAGCAGTTCTTC.

CDR3 residues: CASSVAQRPPRDEQFF. The CDR3 DNA reads TGTGCCAGCAGCGTAGCTCAGCGGCCTCCGAGGGATGAGCAGTTCTTC. V is TRBV9 and J is TRBJ2-1; the D gene is possibly TRBD2 (5 bases). V was trimmed by 0 bases and J by 8 bases, leaving 18 bases between them. Germline CDR1 is SGDLS and CDR2 is YYNGEE. The CDR3 loop spans 16 amino acids.

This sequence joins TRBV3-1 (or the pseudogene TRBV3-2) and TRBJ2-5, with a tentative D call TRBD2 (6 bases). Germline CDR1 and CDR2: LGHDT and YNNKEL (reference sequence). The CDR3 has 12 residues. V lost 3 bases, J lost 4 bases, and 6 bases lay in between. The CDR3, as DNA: TGTGCCAGCAGCCAGGGAGGAGAGACCCAGTACTTC. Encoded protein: CASSQGGETQYF.

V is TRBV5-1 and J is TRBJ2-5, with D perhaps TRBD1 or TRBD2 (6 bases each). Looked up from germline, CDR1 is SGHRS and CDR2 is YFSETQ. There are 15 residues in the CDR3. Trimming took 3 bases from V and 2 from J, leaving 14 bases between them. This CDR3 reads CASSSVRGAQETQYF. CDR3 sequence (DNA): TGCGCCAGCAGCTCTGTTAGGGGGGCACAAGAGACCCAGTACTTC.

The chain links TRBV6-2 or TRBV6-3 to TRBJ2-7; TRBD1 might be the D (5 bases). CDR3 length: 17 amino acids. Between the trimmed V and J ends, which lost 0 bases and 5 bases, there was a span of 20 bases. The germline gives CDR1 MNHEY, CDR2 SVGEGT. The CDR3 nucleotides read TGTGCCAGCAGTTACTCCCCAAGGGGCAGGGCGTTCAACGAGCAGTACTTC. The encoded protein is CASSYSPRGRAFNEQYF.

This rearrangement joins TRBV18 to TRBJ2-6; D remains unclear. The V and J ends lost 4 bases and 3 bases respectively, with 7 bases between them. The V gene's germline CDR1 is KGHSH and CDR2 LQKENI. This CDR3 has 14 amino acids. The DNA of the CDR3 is TGTGCCAGCTCACATGGAGATGGGGCCAACGTCCTGACTTTC. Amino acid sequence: CASSHGDGANVLTF.

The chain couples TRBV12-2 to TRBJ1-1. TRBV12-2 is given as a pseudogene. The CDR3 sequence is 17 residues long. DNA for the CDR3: TGTGCAAGTCGCTTACGCGAAAGGGGGGAGGTAGACACTGAAGCTTTCTTT. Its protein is CASRLRERGEVDTEAFF.

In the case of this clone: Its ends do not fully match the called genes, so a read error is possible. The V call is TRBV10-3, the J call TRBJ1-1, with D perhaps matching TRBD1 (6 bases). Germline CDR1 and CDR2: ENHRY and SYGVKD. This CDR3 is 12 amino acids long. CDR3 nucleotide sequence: TGTGCCATCAGTGACAACGGACAGAGGCTAACTTTT. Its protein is CAISDNGQRLTF.

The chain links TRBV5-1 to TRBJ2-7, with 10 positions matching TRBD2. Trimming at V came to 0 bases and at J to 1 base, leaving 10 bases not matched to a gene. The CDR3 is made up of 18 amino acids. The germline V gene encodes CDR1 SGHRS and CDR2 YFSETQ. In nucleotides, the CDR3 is TGCGCCAGCAGCTTGGGGCCACCGACTAGCGGGTTGTCCTACGAGCAGTACTTC. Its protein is CASSLGPPTSGLSYEQYF.

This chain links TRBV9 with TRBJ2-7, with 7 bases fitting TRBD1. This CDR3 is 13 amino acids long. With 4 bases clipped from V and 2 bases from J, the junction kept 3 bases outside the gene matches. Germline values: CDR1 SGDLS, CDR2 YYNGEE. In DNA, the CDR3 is TGTGCCAGCAGCCAGGGGGTAGCCTACGAGCAGTACTTC. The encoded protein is CASSQGVAYEQYF.